The entry below gives a single T cell receptor beta chain sequence along with its context. No antigen is known for it. The sample originates from a study of high-grade serous ovarian cancer treatment subgroups. Overall study context: Mean per sample: around 14,000 reads, some 8,100 unique TCR beta rearrangements.

The study, taken as a whole, reports: The analyses considered CDR3 and ignored CDR1 and CDR2. Spatial context was lost because tumors were sequenced in bulk.

The protocol was immunoSEQ multiplex PCR, while the TCRdb copy is restricted to in-frame clones and leaves out a portion. The profile covers approximately 5,300 clones, with about three quarters appearing a single time and roughly 7.7% taken by the ten largest. Tumor samples were taken before definitive surgery or chemotherapy. This CDR3 region has 15 residues. V was clipped by 2 bases and J by 4 bases; unmatched bases: 1. CDR1 is MNHEY, CDR2 SVGAGI, per germline. The TCR comes from a human donor with high-grade serous ovarian cancer. Sequenced: tumor tissue. This sequence joins TRBV6-5 and TRBJ1-5, with 11 bases fitting TRBD1. The chain's CDR3 is CASSYGTGGNQPQHF. CDR3 coding DNA: TGTGCCAGCAGTTACGGGACAGGGGGGAATCAGCCCCAGCATTTT.